Each of the 5 T cell receptor beta chains below was sequenced from the same sample in a study of T cell responses to AZD1222 COVID-19 vaccine. Using immunoSEQ multiplex PCR, the repertoire was profiled, and TCRdb retains in-frame clones only, with some absent. The data contain under 150,000 clones, 70% to 85% of them singletons. The sample in question was peripheral blood, obtained 28 days after the second AZD1222 dose. The receptors come from an adult who received the AZD1222 COVID-19 vaccine.

This clone was counted once. The chain links TRBV7-2 to TRBJ1-1; 9 nucleotides match TRBD1. Germline CDR1 SGHTA, CDR2 FQGNSA. The CDR3 runs to 13 residues. V shed 5 bases, J shed 4 bases, and the junction held 2 bases outside the gene matches. Here the CDR3 DNA reads TGTGCCAGCAGCGCGACAGGGGGCACTGAAGCTTTCTTT. Protein product: CASSATGGTEAFF.

DNA of the CDR3: TGTGCCAGCAGGCAACAGGGCGGTAGCACTGAAGCTTTCTTT. Its translation: CASRQQGGSTEAFF. This chain connects TRBV6-5 to TRBJ1-1, with a weak D call TRBD1 (6 bases). V shed 6 bases and J shed 4 bases, with 15 bases lying between them. The CDR3 extends over 14 amino acids. Germline assignment: CDR1 MNHEY and CDR2 SVGAGI.

V is TRBV19 and J is TRBJ1-1; D remains unclear. Trimming removed 4 bases from V and 1 base from J, with 4 bases in between. Germline V lookup: CDR1 LNHDA, CDR2 SQIVND (reference sequence). The CDR3 is 12 amino acids. CDR3 DNA: TGTGCCAGTAGTAGGTGGAACACTGAAGCTTTCTTT. Encoded protein: CASSRWNTEAFF. The full variable domain, rest sourced from reference TRBV19 and TRBJ1-1, is DGGITQSPKYLFRKEGQNVTLSCEQNLNHDAMYWYRQDPGQGLRLIYYSQIVNDFQKGDIAEGYSVSREKKESFPLTVTSAQKNPTAFYLCASSRWNTEAFFGQGTRLTVV.

The chain uses TRBV19 and TRBJ1-1, with a tentative D call TRBD1 (5 bases). V dropped 6 bases and J dropped 4 bases, with 21 bases sitting between them. The CDR3 spans 16 residues. CDR1 and CDR2 (germline): LNHDA, SQIVND (reference sequence). CDR3 region: CASSMFDAREATEAFF. The CDR3 DNA sequence: TGTGCCAGTAGCATGTTCGACGCCAGGGAGGCCACTGAAGCTTTCTTT. The full variable domain, with the rest looked up from reference TRBV19 and TRBJ1-1, is DGGITQSPKYLFRKEGQNVTLSCEQNLNHDAMYWYRQDPGQGLRLIYYSQIVNDFQKGDIAEGYSVSREKKESFPLTVTSAQKNPTAFYLCASSMFDAREATEAFFGQGTRLTVV.

CDR3 in DNA: TGTGCCAGTAGTGTGCTAAATCAGCCCCAGCATTTT. This gives the protein CASSVLNQPQHF. The rearrangement uses TRBV19 and TRBJ1-5; D gene uncertain. CDR3 size: 12 residues. Germline V gene sequence: CDR1 LNHDA, CDR2 SQIVND (reference sequence). V was shortened by 5 bases and J by 4 bases, with 6 bases between the two germline ends.